This T cell receptor (beta chain) stems from a study of vaccination and CD4 T cells after COVID-19. Study-level background: The post-COVID samples were taken a median approximately 100 days after diagnosis, anywhere from 35 to 161. Findings and limits, study-wide: Spike mono-reactive status applied to 304 of 307 vaccine-specific clones in convalescent patients.

Documented treatment: approximately nine-day PBMC culture with coronavirus spike peptide pools or control peptides (ViraFEST assay). ViraFEST relied on peptide pools to expand antigen-specific T cells; the TCRs were sequenced afterward. After being plated at some 2 million per well, PBMCs were cultured with roughly 9.5 IU/ml IL-2 and around 9.2 ug/ml peptide pools. Cultured CD4+ T cell DNA was sequenced using the Oncomine TCR Beta short-read assay. TCRdb itself ran the PCR reads through MiXCR, one entry per CDR3 protein. Of some 16,000 distinct CDR3 sequences listed, 36% are singletons. Germline V CDR1 and CDR2: KGHDR, SFDVKD. This CDR3 contains 13 residues. As for this clonotype: The antigen remains undetermined. A read error may produce the germline difference seen at one junction end.

The origin of this receptor is a human donor who received a COVID-19 vaccine. The J gene is TRBJ1-2, the V gene TRBV24-1, with 9 bases fitting TRBD1. Specimen: CD4+ T cells from blood, cultured in vitro, collected before SARS-CoV-2 vaccination. The DNA for the CDR3 is TGTGCCCCCAGCAATACAGGGGGCATTGGCTACACCTTC. Translated, it gives CAPSNTGGIGYTF.